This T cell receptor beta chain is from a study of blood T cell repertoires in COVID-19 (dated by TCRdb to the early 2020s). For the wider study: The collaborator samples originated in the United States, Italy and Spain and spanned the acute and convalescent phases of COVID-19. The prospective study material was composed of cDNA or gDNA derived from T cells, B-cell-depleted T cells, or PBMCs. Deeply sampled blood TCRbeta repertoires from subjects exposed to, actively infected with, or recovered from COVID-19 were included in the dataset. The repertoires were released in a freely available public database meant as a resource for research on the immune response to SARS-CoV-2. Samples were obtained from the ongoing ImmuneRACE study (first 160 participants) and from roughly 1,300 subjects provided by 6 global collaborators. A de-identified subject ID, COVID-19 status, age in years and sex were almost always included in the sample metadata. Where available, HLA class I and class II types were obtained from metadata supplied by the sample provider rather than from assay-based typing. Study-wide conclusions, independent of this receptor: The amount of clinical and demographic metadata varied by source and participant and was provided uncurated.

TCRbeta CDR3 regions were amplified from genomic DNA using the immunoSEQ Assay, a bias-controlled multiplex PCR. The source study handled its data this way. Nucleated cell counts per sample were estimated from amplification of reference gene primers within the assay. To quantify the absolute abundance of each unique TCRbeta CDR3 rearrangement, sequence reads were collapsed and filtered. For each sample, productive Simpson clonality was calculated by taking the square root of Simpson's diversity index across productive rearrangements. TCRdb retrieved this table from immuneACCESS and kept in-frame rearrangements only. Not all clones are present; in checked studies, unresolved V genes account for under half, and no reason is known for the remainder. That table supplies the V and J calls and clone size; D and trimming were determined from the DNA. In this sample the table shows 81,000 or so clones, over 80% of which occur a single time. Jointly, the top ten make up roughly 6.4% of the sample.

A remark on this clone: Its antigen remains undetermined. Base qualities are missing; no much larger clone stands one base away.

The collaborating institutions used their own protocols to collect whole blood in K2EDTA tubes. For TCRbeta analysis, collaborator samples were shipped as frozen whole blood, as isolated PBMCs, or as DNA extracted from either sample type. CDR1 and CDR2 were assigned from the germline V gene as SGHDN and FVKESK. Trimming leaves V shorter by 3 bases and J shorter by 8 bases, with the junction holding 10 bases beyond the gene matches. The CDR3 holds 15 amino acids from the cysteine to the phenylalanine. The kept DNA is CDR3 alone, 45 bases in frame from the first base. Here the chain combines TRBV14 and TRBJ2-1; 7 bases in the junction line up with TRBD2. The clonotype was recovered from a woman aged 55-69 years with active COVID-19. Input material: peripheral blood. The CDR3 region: CASSQSRDYGDEQFF. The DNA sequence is TGTGCCAGCAGCCAGTCCCGGGACTACGGAGATGAGCAGTTCTTC. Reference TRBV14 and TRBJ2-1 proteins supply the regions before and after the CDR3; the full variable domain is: EAGVTQFPSHSVIEKGQTVTLRCDPISGHDNLYWYRRVMGKEIKFLLHFVKESKQDESGMPNNRFLAERTGGTYSTLKVQPAELEDSGVYFCASSQSRDYGDEQFFGPGTRLTVL.